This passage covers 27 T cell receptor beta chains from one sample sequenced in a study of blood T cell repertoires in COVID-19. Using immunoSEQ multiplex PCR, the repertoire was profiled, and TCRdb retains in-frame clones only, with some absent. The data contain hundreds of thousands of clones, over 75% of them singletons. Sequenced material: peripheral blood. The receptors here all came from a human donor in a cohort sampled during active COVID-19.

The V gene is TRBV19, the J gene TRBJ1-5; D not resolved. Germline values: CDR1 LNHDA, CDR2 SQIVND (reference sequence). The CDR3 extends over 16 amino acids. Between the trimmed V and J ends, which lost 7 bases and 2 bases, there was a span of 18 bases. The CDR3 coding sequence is TGTGCCAGTACCCCCTATGCGAGGCTGGGCAATCAGCCCCAGCATTTT. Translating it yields CASTPYARLGNQPQHF.

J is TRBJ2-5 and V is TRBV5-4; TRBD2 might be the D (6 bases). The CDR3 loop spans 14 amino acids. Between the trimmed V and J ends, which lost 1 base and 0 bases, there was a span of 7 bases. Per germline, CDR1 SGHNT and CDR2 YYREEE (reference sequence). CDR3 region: CASSLTGDQETQYF. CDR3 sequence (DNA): TGTGCCAGCAGCTTGACGGGAGACCAAGAGACCCAGTACTTC.

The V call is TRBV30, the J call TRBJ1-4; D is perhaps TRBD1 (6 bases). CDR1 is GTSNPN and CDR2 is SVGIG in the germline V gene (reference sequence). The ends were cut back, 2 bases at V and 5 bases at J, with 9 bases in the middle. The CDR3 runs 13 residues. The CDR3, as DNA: TGTGCCTGGAGTCGGGACACGAATGAAAAACTGTTTTTT. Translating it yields CAWSRDTNEKLFF.

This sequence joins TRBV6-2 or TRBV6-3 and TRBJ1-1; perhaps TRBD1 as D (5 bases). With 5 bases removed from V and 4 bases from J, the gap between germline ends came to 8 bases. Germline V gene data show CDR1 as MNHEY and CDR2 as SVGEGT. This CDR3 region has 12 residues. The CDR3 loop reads CASSHGGTEAFF. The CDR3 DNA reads TGTGCCAGCAGTCACGGGGGCACTGAAGCTTTCTTT.

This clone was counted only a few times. The CDR3 reads CASSFVGVRTEAFF. Here the CDR3 DNA reads TGTGCCAGCAGCTTCGTGGGAGTACGCACTGAAGCTTTCTTT. The J gene is TRBJ1-1, the V gene TRBV7-9, with unresolved D. The V gene's germline CDR1 is SEHNR and CDR2 FQNEAQ (reference sequence). The CDR3 is made up of 14 amino acids. The V gene lost 3 bases and the J gene lost 4 bases, with 12 bases spanning the gap.

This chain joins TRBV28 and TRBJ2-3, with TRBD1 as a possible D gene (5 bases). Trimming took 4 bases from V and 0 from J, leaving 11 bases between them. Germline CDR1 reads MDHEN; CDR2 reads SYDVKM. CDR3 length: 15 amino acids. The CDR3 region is CASSSYRGSTDTQYF. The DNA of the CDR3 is TGTGCCAGCAGTTCTTATAGGGGTAGCACAGATACGCAGTATTTT.

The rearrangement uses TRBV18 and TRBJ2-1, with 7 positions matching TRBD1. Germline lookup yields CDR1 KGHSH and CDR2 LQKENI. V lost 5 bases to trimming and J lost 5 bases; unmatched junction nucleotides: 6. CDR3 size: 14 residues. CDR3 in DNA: TGTGCCAGCTCAATACAGGGGAGAAACAATGAGCAGTTCTTC. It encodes CASSIQGRNNEQFF.

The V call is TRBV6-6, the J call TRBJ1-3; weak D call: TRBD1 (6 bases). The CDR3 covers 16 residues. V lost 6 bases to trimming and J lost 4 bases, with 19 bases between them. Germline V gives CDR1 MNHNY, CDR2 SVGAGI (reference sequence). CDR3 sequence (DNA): TGTGCCAGCAGCCACGGACAGTTATGGAGAGGAAACACCATATATTTT. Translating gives CASSHGQLWRGNTIYF.

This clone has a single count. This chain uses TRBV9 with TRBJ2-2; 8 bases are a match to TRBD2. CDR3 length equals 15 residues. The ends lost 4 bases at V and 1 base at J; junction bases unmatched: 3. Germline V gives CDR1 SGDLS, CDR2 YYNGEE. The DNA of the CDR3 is TGTGCCAGCAGCCAAAGCGGGGGGAACACCGGGGAGCTGTTTTTT. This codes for CASSQSGGNTGELFF.

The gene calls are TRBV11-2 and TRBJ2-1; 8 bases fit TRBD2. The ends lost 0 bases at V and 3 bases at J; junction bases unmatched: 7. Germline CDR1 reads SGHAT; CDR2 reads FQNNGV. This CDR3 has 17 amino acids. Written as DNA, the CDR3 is TGTGCCAGCAGCTTAGAAGTTAGCGGGGTCTTCTACAATGAGCAGTTCTTC. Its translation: CASSLEVSGVFYNEQFF.

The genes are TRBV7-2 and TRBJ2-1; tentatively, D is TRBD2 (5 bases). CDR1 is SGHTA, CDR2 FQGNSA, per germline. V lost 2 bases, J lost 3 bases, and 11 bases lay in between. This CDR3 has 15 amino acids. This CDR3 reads CASSLTSGVYNEQFF. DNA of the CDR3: TGTGCCAGCAGCTTAACCAGCGGAGTCTACAATGAGCAGTTCTTC.

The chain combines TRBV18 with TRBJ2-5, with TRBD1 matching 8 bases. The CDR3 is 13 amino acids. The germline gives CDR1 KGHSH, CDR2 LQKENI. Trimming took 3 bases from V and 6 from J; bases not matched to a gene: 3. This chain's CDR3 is CASSPGQGQTQYF. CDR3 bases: TGTGCCAGCTCACCCGGACAGGGCCAGACCCAGTACTTC.

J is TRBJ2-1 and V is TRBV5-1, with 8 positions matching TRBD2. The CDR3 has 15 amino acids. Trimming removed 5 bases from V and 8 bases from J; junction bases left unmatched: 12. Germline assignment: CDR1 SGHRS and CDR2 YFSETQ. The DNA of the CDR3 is TGCGCCAGCAGGCCCACGGGACTAGGGGCCCATGAGCAGTTCTTC. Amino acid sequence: CASRPTGLGAHEQFF.

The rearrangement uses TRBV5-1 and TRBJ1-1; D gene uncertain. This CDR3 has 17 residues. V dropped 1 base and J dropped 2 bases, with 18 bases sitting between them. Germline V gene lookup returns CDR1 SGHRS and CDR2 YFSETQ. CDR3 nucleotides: TGCGCCAGCAGCTTGTCGGGGAGTCTCTGGGCTAACACTGAAGCTTTCTTT. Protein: CASSLSGSLWANTEAFF.

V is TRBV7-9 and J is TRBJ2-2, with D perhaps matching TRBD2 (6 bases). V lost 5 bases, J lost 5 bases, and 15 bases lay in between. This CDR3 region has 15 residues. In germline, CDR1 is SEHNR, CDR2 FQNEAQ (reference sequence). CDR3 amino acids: CASSPRVADTGELFF. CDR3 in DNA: TGTGCCAGCAGCCCCCGGGTAGCGGATACCGGGGAGCTGTTTTTT.

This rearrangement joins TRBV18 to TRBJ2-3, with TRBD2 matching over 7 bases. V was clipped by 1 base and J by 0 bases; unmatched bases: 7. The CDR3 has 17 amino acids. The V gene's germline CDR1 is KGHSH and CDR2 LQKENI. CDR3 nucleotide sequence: TGTGCCAGCTCACCACAGTCCCTAGCGGCTAGCACAGATACGCAGTATTTT. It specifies CASSPQSLAASTDTQYF.

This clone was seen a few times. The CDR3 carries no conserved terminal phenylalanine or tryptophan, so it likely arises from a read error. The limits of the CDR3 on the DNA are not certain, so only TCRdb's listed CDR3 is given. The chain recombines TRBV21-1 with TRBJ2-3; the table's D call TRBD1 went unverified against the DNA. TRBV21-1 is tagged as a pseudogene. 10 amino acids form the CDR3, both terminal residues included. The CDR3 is CASLAQQGLG.

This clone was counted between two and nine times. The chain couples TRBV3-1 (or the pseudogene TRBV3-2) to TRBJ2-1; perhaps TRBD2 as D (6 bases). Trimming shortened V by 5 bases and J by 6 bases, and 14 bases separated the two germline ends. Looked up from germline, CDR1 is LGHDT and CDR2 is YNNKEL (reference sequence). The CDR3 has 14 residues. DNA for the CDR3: TGTGCCAGCAGCTTCAAGGGGACTGTCAATGAGCAGTTCTTC. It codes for CASSFKGTVNEQFF.

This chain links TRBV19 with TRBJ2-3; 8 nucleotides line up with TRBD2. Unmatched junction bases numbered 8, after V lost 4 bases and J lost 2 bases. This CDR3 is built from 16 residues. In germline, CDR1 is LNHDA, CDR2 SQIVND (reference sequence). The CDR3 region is CASSTGLATTTDTQYF. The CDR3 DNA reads TGTGCCAGTAGTACAGGACTAGCTACCACCACAGATACGCAGTATTTT.

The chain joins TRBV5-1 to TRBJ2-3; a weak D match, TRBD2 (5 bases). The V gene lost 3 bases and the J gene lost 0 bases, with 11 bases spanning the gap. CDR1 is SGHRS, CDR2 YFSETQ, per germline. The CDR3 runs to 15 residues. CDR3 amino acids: CASSSGLPSTDTQYF. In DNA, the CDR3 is TGCGCCAGCAGCTCCGGACTTCCTAGCACAGATACGCAGTATTTT.

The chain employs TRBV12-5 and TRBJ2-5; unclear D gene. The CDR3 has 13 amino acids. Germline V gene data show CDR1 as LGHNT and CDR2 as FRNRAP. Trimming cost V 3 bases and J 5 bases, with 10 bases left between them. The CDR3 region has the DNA TGTGCTAGTGGTTTTCTGGCTTGGGAGACCCAGTACTTC. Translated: CASGFLAWETQYF.

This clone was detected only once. In DNA form, the CDR3 reads TGTGCCAGCAGCCCGTCGACAGGGGACGAGCAGTACTTC. Its protein product is CASSPSTGDEQYF. This rearrangement joins TRBV3-1 (or the pseudogene TRBV3-2) to TRBJ2-7; 8 nucleotides line up with TRBD1. The junction had 4 bases not matched to a gene; V was cut back by 4 bases and J by 5 bases. This CDR3 spans 13 amino acids. The germline gives CDR1 LGHDT, CDR2 YNNKEL (reference sequence).

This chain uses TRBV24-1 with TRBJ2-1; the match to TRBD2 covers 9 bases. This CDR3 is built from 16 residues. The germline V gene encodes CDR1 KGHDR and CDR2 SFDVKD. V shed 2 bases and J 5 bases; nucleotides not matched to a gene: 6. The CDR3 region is CATSDSSGAQHNEQFF. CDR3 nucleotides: TGTGCCACCAGTGATTCTAGCGGGGCCCAACACAATGAGCAGTTCTTC.

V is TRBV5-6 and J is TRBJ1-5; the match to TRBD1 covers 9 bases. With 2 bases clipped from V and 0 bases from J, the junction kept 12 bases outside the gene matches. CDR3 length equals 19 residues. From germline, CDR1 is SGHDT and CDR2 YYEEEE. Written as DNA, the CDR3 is TGTGCCAGCAGCTTATTCTCGGCGGGGACAGGGAATAGCAATCAGCCCCAGCATTTT. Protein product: CASSLFSAGTGNSNQPQHF.

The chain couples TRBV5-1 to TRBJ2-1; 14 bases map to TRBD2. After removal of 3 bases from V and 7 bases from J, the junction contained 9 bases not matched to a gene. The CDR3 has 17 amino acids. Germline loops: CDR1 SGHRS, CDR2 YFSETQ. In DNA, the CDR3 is TGCGCCAGCAGCTGGGGCTCGACTAGCGGGAGGGGTAATGAGCAGTTCTTC. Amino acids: CASSWGSTSGRGNEQFF.

The CDR3 DNA follows: TGTGCCAGCAGTCAGACAGTGGTTAATCAGCCCCAGCATTTT. Amino acids: CASSQTVVNQPQHF. The rearrangement joins TRBV2 to TRBJ1-5; the D gene is possibly TRBD1 (5 bases). V was pared by 5 bases and J by 4 bases, with 12 bases between. This CDR3 spans 14 amino acids. Looked up from germline, CDR1 is SNHLY and CDR2 is FYNNEI.

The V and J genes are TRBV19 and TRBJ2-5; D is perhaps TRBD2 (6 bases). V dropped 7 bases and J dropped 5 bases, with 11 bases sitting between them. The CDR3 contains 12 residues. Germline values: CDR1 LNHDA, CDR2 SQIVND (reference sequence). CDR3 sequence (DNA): TGTGCCAGTACCGGGGGATCGGAGACCCAGTACTTC. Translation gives CASTGGSETQYF.